These T cell receptor beta chains were read from a single sample in a study of CXCR3-negative and CXCR3-positive naive CD8 T cells. Following a re-call of the 5' RACE reads, TCRdb has one entry per CDR3 protein and lacks DNA. Reported are about 38,000 distinct CDR3 sequences; the ten largest clones contain approximately 15%. The sample taken for sequencing was memory CD8+ T cells from blood. These receptors came from a human donor in good health. Some clones in this sample may be carry-over from other donors' samples. CDR3s include the opening cysteine and the closing phenylalanine or tryptophan. Size is omitted from some rows. Given values are once, few, many or a class for expanded clones.

j_call clone_size cdr3_length v_call cdr3_aa
TRBJ2-4 NA 14 TRBV7-9 CASSRQGTKNIQYF
TRBJ2-7 NA 14 TRBV5-1 CASSWGQGFHEQYF
TRBJ2-2 NA 18 TRBV7-9 CASSSLGLPAPNTGELFF
TRBJ2-7 NA 18 TRBV20-1 CSARSRSEVWLDSYEQYF
TRBJ2-2 NA 14 TRBV6-5 CASSYSTSTGELFF
TRBJ2-3 NA 15 TRBV15 CATSREGDYTDTQYF
TRBJ1-2 NA 14 TRBV28 CASRPSDRPDGYTF
TRBJ2-2 NA 18 TRBV7-9 CASSLGLAGLPNTGELFF
TRBJ2-7 NA 16 TRBV4-3 CASSQVGDRGIYEQYF
TRBJ1-4 NA 16 TRBV4-1 CASSQDGQEFNEKLFF
TRBJ2-7 NA 16 TRBV7-9 CASSFGSGEALGEQYF
TRBJ2-3 medium-sized 15 TRBV6-4 CASSDGTGGTDTQYF
TRBJ2-7 NA 13 TRBV5-1 CASSPMGSHEQYF
TRBJ2-7 NA 14 TRBV5-1 CASSLVGATYEQYF
TRBJ2-1 NA 16 TRBV5-1 CASSLSGGSSYNEQFF
TRBJ2-7 NA 14 TRBV15 CATSSRGGSYEQYF
TRBJ2-5 NA 15 TRBV10-3 CAISYSGGSVETQYF
TRBJ2-5 NA 14 TRBV7-7 CASSLEVAQETQYF
TRBJ2-2 medium-sized 16 TRBV7-2 CASSHSGVPNTGELFF
TRBJ2-7 NA 14 TRBV11-1 CASSLASTAYEQYF
TRBJ1-4 NA 12 TRBV27 CASSGGGETLFF
TRBJ2-7 medium-sized 14 TRBV5-1 CASSFAGDSYEQYF
TRBJ2-7 NA 15 TRBV7-7 CASSLGAGKSYEQYF
TRBJ2-7 NA 16 TRBV5-6 CASSLEEGLVSYEQCF
TRBJ2-1 NA 13 TRBV20-1 CSASTSRYNEQFF
TRBJ1-1 NA 15 TRBV7-3 CASSSSRDQYTEAFF
TRBJ1-2 NA 17 TRBV4-3 CASSRAGTGPTFYGYTF
TRBJ2-7 NA 15 TRBV20-1 CSARVAPGGQYEQYF